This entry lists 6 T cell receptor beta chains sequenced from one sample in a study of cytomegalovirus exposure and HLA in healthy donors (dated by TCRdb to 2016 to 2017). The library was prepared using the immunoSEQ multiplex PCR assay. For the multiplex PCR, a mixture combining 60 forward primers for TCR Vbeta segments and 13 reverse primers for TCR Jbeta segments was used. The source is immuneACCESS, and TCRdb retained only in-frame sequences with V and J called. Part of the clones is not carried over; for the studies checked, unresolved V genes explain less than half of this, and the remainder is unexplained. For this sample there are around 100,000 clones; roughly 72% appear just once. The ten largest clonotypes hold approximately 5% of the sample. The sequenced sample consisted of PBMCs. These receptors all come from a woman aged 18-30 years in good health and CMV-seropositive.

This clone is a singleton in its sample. DNA for the CDR3: TGTGCCAGCAGCTTGGAGTATGCGGGAGGGCCTCAGTTCTTC. Its protein product is CASSLEYAGGPQFF. J is TRBJ2-1 and V is TRBV5-4, with TRBD2 matching 9 bases. Looked up from germline, CDR1 is SGHNT and CDR2 is YYREEE (reference sequence). CDR3 length: 14 amino acids. With V trimmed by 0 bases and J by 13 bases, 8 bases remained unmatched.

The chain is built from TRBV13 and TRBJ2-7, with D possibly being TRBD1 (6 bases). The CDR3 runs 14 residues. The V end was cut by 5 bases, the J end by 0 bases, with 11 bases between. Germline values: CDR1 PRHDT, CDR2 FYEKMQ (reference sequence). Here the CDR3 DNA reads TGTGCCAGCAGCACCGGGACAAACTCCTACGAGCAGTACTTC. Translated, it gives CASSTGTNSYEQYF.

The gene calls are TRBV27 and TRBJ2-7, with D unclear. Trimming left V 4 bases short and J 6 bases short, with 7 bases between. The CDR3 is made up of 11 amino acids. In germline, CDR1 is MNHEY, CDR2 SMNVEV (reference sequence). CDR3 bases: TGTGCCAGCAGTTCCTTCGGCGAGCAGTACTTC. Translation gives CASSSFGEQYF.

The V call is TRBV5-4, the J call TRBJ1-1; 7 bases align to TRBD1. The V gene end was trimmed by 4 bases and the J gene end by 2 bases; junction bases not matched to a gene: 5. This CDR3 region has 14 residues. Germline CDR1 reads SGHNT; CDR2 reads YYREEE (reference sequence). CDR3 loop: CASSKGTVNTEAFF. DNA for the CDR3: TGTGCCAGCAGCAAGGGGACAGTTAACACTGAAGCTTTCTTT.

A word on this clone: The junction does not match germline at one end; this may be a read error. The CDR3 coding sequence is TGTGCTAGCAGCTTTTCACAGAGCACCGGGGAGCTGTTTTTT. Translated: CASSFSQSTGELFF. The genes are TRBV7-7 and TRBJ2-2; no firm D call. Germline-derived CDR1 and CDR2 are SSHAT and FNYEAQ (reference sequence). There are 14 residues in the CDR3.

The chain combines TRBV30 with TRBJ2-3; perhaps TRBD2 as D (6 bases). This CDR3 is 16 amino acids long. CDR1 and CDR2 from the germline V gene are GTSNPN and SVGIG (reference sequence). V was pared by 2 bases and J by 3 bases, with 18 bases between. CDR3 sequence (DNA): TGTGCCTGGAGTTCTCGGAATCTAGCGATAACAGATACGCAGTATTTT. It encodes CAWSSRNLAITDTQYF.